This T cell receptor (beta chain) derives from a study of technical replicates of blood from several donors. The sample holds a few counts of this clone. TCRdb's copy holds only in-frame clones and misses some; the assay was immunoSEQ multiplex PCR. The sample has about 70,000 clones, around nine tenths seen once. This clonotype was obtained from a human donor in good health. Sequencing input: T cells isolated from PBMCs.

In DNA form, the CDR3 reads TGTGCCAGCAGTGAAGACCCCTCGGGAGCTTTCTTT. Protein: CASSEDPSGAFF. The V gene is TRBV2, the J gene TRBJ1-1; D gene ambiguous. Trimming cost V 1 base and J 10 bases, with 10 bases left between them. The CDR3 extends over 12 amino acids. In germline, CDR1 is SNHLY, CDR2 FYNNEI.